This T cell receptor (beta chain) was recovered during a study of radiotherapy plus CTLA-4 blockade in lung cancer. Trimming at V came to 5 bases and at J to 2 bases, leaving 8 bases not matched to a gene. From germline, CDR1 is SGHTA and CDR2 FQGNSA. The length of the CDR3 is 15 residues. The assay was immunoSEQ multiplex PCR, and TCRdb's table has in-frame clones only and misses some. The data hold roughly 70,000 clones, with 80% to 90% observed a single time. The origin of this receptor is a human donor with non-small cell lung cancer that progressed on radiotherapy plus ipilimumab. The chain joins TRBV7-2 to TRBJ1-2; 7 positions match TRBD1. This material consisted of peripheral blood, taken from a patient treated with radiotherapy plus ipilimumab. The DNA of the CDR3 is TGTGCCAGCAGCACAGCTCTGACAGGGAACTATGGCTACACCTTC. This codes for CASSTALTGNYGYTF.